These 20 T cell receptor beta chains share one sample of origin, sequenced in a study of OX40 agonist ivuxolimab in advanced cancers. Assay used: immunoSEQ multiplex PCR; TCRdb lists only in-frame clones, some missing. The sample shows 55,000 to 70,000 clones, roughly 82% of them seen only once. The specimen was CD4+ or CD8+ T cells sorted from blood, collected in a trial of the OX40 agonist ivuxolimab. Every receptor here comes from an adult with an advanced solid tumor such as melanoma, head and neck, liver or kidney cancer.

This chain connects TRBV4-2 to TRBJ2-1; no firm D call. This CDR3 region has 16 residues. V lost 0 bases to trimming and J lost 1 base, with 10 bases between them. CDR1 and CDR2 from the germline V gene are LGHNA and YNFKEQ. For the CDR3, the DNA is TGTGCCAGCAGCCAAGAGCTGTCCTCTTCCTACAATGAGCAGTTCTTC. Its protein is CASSQELSSSYNEQFF.

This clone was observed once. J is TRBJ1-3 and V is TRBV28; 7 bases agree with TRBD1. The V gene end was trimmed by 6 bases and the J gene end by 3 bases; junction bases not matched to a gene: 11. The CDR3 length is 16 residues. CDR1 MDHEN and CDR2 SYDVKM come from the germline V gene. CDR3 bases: TGTGCCAGCAGCCCTACCGACAGGGAAGTTGGAAACACCATATATTTT. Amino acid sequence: CASSPTDREVGNTIYF.

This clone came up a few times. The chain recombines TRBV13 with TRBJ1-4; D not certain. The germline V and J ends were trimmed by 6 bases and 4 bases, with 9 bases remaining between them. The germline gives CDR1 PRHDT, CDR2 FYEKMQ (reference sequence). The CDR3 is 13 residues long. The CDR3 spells CASREGNNEKLFF. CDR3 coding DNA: TGTGCCAGCAGGGAGGGAAATAATGAAAAACTGTTTTTT.

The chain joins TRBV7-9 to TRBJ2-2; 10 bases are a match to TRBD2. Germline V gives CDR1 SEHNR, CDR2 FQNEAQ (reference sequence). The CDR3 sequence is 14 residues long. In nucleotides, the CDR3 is TGTACCGTTCGACTAGCGGGGAACACCGGGGAGCTGTTTTTT. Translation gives CTVRLAGNTGELFF.

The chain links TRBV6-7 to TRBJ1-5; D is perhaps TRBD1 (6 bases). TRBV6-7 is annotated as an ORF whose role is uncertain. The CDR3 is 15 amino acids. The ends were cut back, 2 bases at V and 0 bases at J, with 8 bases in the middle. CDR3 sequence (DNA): TGTGCCAGCAGTTACAACAGGGATAGCAATCAGCCCCAGCATTTT. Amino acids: CASSYNRDSNQPQHF.

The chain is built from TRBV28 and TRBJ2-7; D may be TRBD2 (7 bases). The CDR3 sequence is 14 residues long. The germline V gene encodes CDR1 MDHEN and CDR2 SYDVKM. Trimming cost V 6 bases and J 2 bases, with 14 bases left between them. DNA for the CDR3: TGTGCCAGCAGACCTCAGGGGACTACCTACGAGCAGTACTTC. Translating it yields CASRPQGTTYEQYF.

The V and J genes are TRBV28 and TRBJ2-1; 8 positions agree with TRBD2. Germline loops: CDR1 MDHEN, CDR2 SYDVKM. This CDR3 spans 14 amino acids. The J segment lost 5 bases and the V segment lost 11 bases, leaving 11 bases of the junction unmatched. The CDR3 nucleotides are TGTGCCTCTGAGAGCGGGGGCTTCGACAATGAGCAGTTCTTC. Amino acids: CASESGGFDNEQFF.

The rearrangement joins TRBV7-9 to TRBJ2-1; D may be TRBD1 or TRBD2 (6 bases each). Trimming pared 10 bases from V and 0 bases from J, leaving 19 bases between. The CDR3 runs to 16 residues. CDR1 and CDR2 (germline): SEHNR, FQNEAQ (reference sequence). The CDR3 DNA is TGTGCCATAGAAGGGGGGCCTAGGATCTCCTACAATGAGCAGTTCTTC. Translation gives CAIEGGPRISYNEQFF.

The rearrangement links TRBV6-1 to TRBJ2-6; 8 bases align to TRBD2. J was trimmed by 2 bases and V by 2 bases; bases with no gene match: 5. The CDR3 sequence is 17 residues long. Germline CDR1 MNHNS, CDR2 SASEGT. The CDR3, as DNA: TGTGCCAGCAGTGAAAGGGCGGGGGGAACTGGGGCCAACGTCCTGACTTTC. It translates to CASSERAGGTGANVLTF.

Here the CDR3 DNA reads TGTGCCAGCCTGCCGATTGAGGGGTCCTACGAGCAGTACTTC. Protein: CASLPIEGSYEQYF. The gene calls are TRBV18 and TRBJ2-7; D may match TRBD1 or TRBD2 (5 bases each). The V gene lost 8 bases and the J gene lost 1 base, with 15 bases spanning the gap. The CDR3 length is 14 residues. In germline, CDR1 is KGHSH, CDR2 LQKENI.

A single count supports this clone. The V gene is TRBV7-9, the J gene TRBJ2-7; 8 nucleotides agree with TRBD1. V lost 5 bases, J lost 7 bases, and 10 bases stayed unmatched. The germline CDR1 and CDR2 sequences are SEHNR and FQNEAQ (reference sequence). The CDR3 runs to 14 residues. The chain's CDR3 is CASSPDRASGEQYF. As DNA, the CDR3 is TGTGCCAGCAGCCCGGACAGGGCGTCGGGTGAGCAGTACTTC. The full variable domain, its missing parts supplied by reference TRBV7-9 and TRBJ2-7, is DTGVSQNPRHKITKRGQNVTFRCDPISEHNRLYWYRQTLGQGPEFLTYFQNEAQLEKSRLLSDRFSAERPKGSFSTLEIQRTEQGDSAMYLCASSPDRASGEQYFGPGTRLTVT.

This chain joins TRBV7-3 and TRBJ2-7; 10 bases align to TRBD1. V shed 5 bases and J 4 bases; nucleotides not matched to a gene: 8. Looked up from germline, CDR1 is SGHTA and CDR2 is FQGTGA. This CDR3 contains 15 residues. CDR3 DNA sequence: TGTGCCAGCAGCGTCCGGACAGGGGGAGGATACGAGCAGTACTTC. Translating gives CASSVRTGGGYEQYF.

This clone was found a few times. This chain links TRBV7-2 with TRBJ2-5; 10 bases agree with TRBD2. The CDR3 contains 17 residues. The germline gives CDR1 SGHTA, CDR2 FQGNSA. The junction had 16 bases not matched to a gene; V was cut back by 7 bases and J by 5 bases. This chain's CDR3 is CASTRVGSGGALETQYF. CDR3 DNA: TGTGCCAGCACCCGAGTGGGGAGCGGGGGGGCCCTGGAGACCCAGTACTTC.

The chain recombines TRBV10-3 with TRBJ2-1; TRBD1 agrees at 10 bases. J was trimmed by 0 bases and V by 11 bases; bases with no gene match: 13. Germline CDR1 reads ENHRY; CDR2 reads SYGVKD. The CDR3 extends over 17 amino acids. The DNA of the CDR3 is TGTGCCCGTCCGGGACAGGGGAGGGAAAGCTCCTACAATGAGCAGTTCTTC. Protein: CARPGQGRESSYNEQFF.

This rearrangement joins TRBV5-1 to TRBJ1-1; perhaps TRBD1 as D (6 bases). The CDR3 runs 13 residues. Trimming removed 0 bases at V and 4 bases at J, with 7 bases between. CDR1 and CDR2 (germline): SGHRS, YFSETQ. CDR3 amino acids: CASSLGRGTEAFF. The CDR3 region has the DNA TGCGCCAGCAGCTTGGGCAGGGGCACTGAAGCTTTCTTT.

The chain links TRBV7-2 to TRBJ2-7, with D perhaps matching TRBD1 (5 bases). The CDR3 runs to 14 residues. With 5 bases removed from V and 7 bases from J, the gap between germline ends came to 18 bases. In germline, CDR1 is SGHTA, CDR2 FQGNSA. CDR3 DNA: TGTGCCAGCAGCCGTGACCAGGGATCGGGTGAGCAGTACTTC. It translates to CASSRDQGSGEQYF.

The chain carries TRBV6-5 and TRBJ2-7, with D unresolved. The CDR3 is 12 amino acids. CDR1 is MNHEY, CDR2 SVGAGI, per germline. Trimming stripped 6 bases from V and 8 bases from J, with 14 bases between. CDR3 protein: CASSPGLGKQYF. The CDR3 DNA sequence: TGTGCCAGCAGCCCCGGTTTGGGGAAGCAGTACTTC.

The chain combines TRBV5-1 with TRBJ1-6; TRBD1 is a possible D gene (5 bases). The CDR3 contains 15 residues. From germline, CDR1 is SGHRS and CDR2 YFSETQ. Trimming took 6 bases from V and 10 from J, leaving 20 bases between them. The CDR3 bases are TGCGCCAGCACAACCTCACCCAGGGTCAACTCACCCCTCCACTTT. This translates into CASTTSPRVNSPLHF. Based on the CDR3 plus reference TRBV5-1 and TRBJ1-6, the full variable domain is KAGVTQTPRYLIKTRGQQVTLSCSPISGHRSVSWYQQTPGQGLQFLFEYFSETQRNKGNFPGRFSGRQFSNSRSEMNVSTLELGDSALYLCASTTSPRVNSPLHFGNGTRLTVT.

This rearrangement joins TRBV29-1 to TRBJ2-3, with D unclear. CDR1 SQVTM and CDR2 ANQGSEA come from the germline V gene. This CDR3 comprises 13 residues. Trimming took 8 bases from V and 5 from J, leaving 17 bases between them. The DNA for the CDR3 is TGCAGCATTCGTACGTCCGGGCAAGATACGCAGTATTTT. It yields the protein CSIRTSGQDTQYF.

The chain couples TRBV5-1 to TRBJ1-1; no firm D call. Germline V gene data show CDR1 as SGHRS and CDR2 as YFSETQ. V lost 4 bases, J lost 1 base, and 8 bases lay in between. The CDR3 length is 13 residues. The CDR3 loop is CASSPQTNTEAFF. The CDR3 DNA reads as TGCGCCAGCAGCCCACAGACGAACACTGAAGCTTTCTTT.